This TCR beta chain was observed in a study of CD8 T cells in Susac syndrome. Trimming stripped 5 bases from V and 6 bases from J, with 14 bases between. The length of the CDR3 is 13 residues. Random hexamers were used to reverse transcribe the RNA input (about 0.5 to 1 ug). TCR beta CDR3 was amplified by immunoSEQ multiplex PCR. This amplification extended across 54 Vbeta and 13 Jbeta segments. TCRdb analysed the immunoSEQ multiplex PCR reads with MiXCR anew, one entry per CDR3 protein. The data show under 200,000 distinct CDR3 sequences, approximately 95% seen once. The J gene is TRBJ2-7, the V gene TRBV12-3 or TRBV12-4; possible D gene TRBD2, 5 bases. The receptor's source is a human donor with multiple sclerosis. The sequencing sample was made of CD8+ T cells from PBMCs. CDR3 amino acids: CASSRLTGSEQYF. In DNA form, the CDR3 reads TGTGCCAGCAGTCGCCTGACGGGGTCCGAGCAGTACTTC.